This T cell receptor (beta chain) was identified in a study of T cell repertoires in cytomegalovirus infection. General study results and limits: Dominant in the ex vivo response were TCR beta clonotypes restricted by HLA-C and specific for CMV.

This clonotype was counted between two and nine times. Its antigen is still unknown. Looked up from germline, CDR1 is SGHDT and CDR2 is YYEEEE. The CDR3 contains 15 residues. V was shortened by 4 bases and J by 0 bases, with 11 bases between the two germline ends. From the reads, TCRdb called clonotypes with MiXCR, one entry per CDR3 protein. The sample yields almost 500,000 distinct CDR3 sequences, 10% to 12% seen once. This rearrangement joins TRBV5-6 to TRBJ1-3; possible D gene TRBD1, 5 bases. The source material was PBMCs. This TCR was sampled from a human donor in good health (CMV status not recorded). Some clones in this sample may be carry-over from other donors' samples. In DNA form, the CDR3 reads TGTGCCAGCAGCGTGACAGCAAACTCTGGAAACACCATATATTTT. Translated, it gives CASSVTANSGNTIYF. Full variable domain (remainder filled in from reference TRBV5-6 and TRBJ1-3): DAGVTQSPTHLIKTRGQQVTLRCSPKSGHDTVSWYQQALGQGPQFIFQYYEEEERQRGNFPDRFSGHQFPNYSSELNVNALLLGDSALYLCASSVTANSGNTIYFGEGSWLTVV.